These 29 T cell receptor beta chains were all obtained from the same sample, sequenced in a study of T cell responses to AZD1222 COVID-19 vaccine. Sequenced by immunoSEQ multiplex PCR; TCRdb stores in-frame clones only, minus some. The sample lists just under 150,000 clones; 88% were seen once. Here the sequenced sample was peripheral blood, taken 28 days after the second dose of the MenACWY control vaccine. The receptors come from an adult who received the MenACWY meningococcal vaccine as a control.

This clone was found a few times. The chain couples TRBV4-1 to TRBJ1-2; D is possibly TRBD1 (6 bases). The germline gives CDR1 MGHRA, CDR2 YSYEKL. The CDR3 consists of 15 residues. The V end lost 1 base, the J end lost 2 bases, and 11 bases lay between the germline ends. CDR3 sequence: CASSQVVQGNYGYTF. The CDR3 coding sequence is TGCGCCAGCAGCCAAGTGGTACAGGGCAACTATGGCTACACCTTC.

This chain connects TRBV5-1 to TRBJ2-7; TRBD1 matches at 10 bases. The CDR3 is 13 amino acids. Germline trimming cut 2 bases from V and 6 bases from J; bases unmatched to any gene: 2. Germline CDR1 reads SGHRS; CDR2 reads YFSETQ. The CDR3 sequence is CASSLDRGREQYF. CDR3 nucleotides: TGCGCCAGCAGCTTAGACAGGGGGCGCGAGCAGTACTTC.

This chain connects TRBV6-5 to TRBJ1-3, with 7 bases identical to TRBD1. V lost 6 bases and J lost 4; bases outside the gene matches: 6. There are 14 residues in the CDR3. Germline CDR1 reads MNHEY; CDR2 reads SVGAGI. Here the CDR3 DNA reads TGTGCCAGCAGAGACAGGGCGGCAGGAAACACCATATATTTT. Its translation is CASRDRAAGNTIYF.

J is TRBJ2-5 and V is TRBV30; 9 bases are a match to TRBD2. Per the germline V gene, CDR1 is GTSNPN and CDR2 is SVGIG (reference sequence). J was trimmed by 5 bases and V by 8 bases; bases with no gene match: 15. The CDR3 sequence is 15 residues long. DNA for the CDR3: TGTGCCGAAGGGCGGACTAGCGATATCTGGGAGACCCAGTACTTC. It specifies CAEGRTSDIWETQYF.

The rearrangement uses TRBV5-1 and TRBJ1-4; D not resolved. Germline lookup yields CDR1 SGHRS and CDR2 YFSETQ. This CDR3 has 14 residues. The V end was cut by 3 bases, the J end by 8 bases, with 14 bases between. The CDR3 nucleotides read TGCGCCAGCAGCTCGGAGGGCGGTAGCGAAAAACTGTTTTTT. It translates to CASSSEGGSEKLFF.

The chain is built from TRBV12-5 and TRBJ1-2; no firm D call. Germline V gene data show CDR1 as LGHNT and CDR2 as FRNRAP. V shed 0 bases and J shed 4 bases, with 9 bases lying between them. The CDR3 runs 14 residues. This chain's CDR3 is CASGLVGQVYGYTF. In DNA, the CDR3 is TGTGCTAGTGGTTTGGTAGGCCAGGTCTATGGCTACACCTTC.

In nucleotides, the CDR3 is TGTGCCATCAGTGATACTGGGACCGCCAGAGCTTTCTTT. This encodes CAISDTGTARAFF. The chain is built from TRBV10-3 and TRBJ1-1, with D perhaps TRBD1 (5 bases). Deletions cut 3 bases from V and 10 bases from J, with 15 bases between. This CDR3 region has 13 residues. The germline V gene encodes CDR1 ENHRY and CDR2 SYGVKD.

The chain's CDR3 is CAISVRQGSVHEQYF. Here the CDR3 DNA reads TGTGCCATCAGCGTCCGGCAGGGGTCCGTTCACGAGCAGTACTTC. The chain links TRBV10-3 to TRBJ2-7, with D perhaps matching TRBD1 (6 bases). The CDR3 is 15 residues long. Deletions cut 6 bases from V and 5 bases from J, with 20 bases between. CDR1 ENHRY and CDR2 SYGVKD come from the germline V gene.

This clone showed up just a few times. The chain has TRBV2 and TRBJ1-4; tentatively, D is TRBD1 (6 bases). The CDR3 is made up of 15 amino acids. CDR1 and CDR2 (germline): SNHLY, FYNNEI. V was clipped by 6 bases and J by 3 bases, with 14 bases between them. This CDR3 is CASSKGGQPNEKLFF. For the CDR3, the DNA is TGTGCCAGCAGCAAAGGAGGACAGCCTAATGAAAAACTGTTTTTT.

V and J are TRBV4-1 and TRBJ2-3; D remains unclear. Between the trimmed V and J ends, which lost 0 bases and 6 bases, there was a span of 13 bases. The germline V gene encodes CDR1 MGHRA and CDR2 YSYEKL. The CDR3 sequence is 15 residues long. The CDR3 loop reads CASSQEEQSADTQYF. The CDR3 region has the DNA TGCGCCAGCAGCCAAGAAGAGCAGTCCGCGGATACGCAGTATTTT.

For this clone: Other DNA sequences within the sample encode an identical CDR3. This rearrangement joins TRBV6-2 or TRBV6-3 to TRBJ2-5; 9 bases are a match to TRBD1. The CDR3 contains 13 residues. With V trimmed by 5 bases and J by 3 bases, 1 base remained unmatched. Germline V gives CDR1 MNHEY, CDR2 SVGEGT. The CDR3 here is CASSRDREETQYF. The DNA of the CDR3 is TGTGCCAGCAGTCGGGACAGGGAAGAGACCCAGTACTTC.

This clone was observed a handful of times. The rearrangement uses TRBV7-9 and TRBJ2-3, with 11 bases matching TRBD2. From germline, CDR1 is SEHNR and CDR2 FQNEAQ (reference sequence). The CDR3 sequence is 15 residues long. J gave up 0 bases and V 5 bases, and 1 base lay outside the gene matches. This CDR3 reads CASSPSGGSTDTQYF. The CDR3 region has the DNA TGTGCCAGCAGCCCTAGCGGGGGGAGCACAGATACGCAGTATTTT.

The table lists this clone with a count of one. This chain connects TRBV5-1 to TRBJ2-7; possibly TRBD1 for D (6 bases). This CDR3 spans 12 amino acids. Trimming cost V 4 bases and J 7 bases, with 12 bases left between them. In germline, CDR1 is SGHRS, CDR2 YFSETQ. CDR3 sequence (DNA): TGCGCCAGCAGCGGGGACATGGGAGAGCAGTACTTC. Its translation: CASSGDMGEQYF.

The genes are TRBV3-1 (or the pseudogene TRBV3-2) and TRBJ2-7; D is unresolved. CDR3 size: 17 residues. V lost 0 bases to trimming and J lost 0 bases, with 15 bases between them. CDR1 and CDR2 from the germline V gene are LGHDT and YNNKEL (reference sequence). CDR3 nucleotide sequence: TGTGCCAGCAGCCAAGAGTATGAGCCCTTGAGCTCCTACGAGCAGTACTTC. Translating gives CASSQEYEPLSSYEQYF.

This clone was found a few times. V is TRBV29-1 and J is TRBJ2-7; 10 nucleotides match TRBD1. The CDR3 consists of 14 residues. Losses at the gene ends were 5 bases for V and 5 bases for J; bases not matched to a gene: 9. CDR1 and CDR2 from the germline V gene are SQVTM and ANQGSEA. The CDR3: CSVRGTGALNEQYF. In DNA, the CDR3 is TGCAGCGTTCGGGGGACAGGGGCCCTCAACGAGCAGTACTTC.

This sequence joins TRBV9 and TRBJ1-5; D remains ambiguous. CDR1 is SGDLS and CDR2 is YYNGEE in the germline V gene. V was pared by 4 bases and J by 4 bases, with 12 bases between. This CDR3 has 14 amino acids. CDR3 sequence reads: CASSLGLTNQPQHF. In DNA form, the CDR3 reads TGTGCCAGCAGCCTCGGCCTTACAAATCAGCCCCAGCATTTT.

The chain links TRBV5-4 to TRBJ2-7; D may match TRBD1 or TRBD2 (6 bases each). The CDR3 runs to 15 residues. The germline V gene encodes CDR1 SGHNT and CDR2 YYREEE (reference sequence). The V end was cut by 0 bases, the J end by 1 base, with 11 bases between. The CDR3 loop reads CASSLAGGRSYEQYF. The CDR3 DNA is TGTGCCAGCAGCTTGGCCGGGGGCAGGTCCTACGAGCAGTACTTC. Combining the CDR3 with reference TRBV5-4 and TRBJ2-7 gives the whole variable domain ETGVTQSPTHLIKTRGQQVTLRCSSQSGHNTVSWYQQALGQGPQFIFQYYREEENGRGNFPPRFSGLQFPNYSSELNVNALELDDSALYLCASSLAGGRSYEQYFGPGTRLTVT.

The chain joins TRBV7-9 to TRBJ1-3; possible D gene TRBD1, 5 bases. V gave up 1 base and J gave up 7 bases, with 17 bases separating them. The CDR3 runs 16 residues. From germline, CDR1 is SEHNR and CDR2 FQNEAQ (reference sequence). DNA for the CDR3: TGTGCCAGCAGCTTAGATCCCAGGGACCCCAGGAACACCATATATTTT. It encodes CASSLDPRDPRNTIYF.

The J gene is TRBJ2-7, the V gene TRBV6-1, with D uncertain. CDR1 is MNHNS and CDR2 is SASEGT in the germline V gene. The CDR3 spans 15 residues. Trimming left V 2 bases short and J 2 bases short, with 13 bases between. The CDR3 DNA follows: TGTGCCAGCAGTGAACTAGGGTCTTTTACCTACGAGCAGTACTTC. Its protein product is CASSELGSFTYEQYF.

The rearrangement links TRBV27 to TRBJ1-5; TRBD1 is a possible D gene (5 bases). Germline CDR1 reads MNHEY; CDR2 reads SMNVEV (reference sequence). Between the trimmed V and J ends, which lost 2 bases and 7 bases, there was a span of 9 bases. The CDR3 covers 13 residues. CDR3 amino acids: CASSLGGPQPQHF. The CDR3 nucleotides read TGTGCCAGCAGTTTAGGGGGACCCCAGCCCCAGCATTTT.

The chain has TRBV7-8 and TRBJ2-7, with TRBD1 matching 7 bases. CDR3 length: 15 residues. CDR1 and CDR2 (germline): SGHVS, FQNEAQ. V gave up 5 bases and J gave up 1 base; unmatched junction bases: 8. This CDR3 reads CASSEQGRLSYEQYF. CDR3 sequence (DNA): TGTGCCAGCAGCGAACAGGGGCGGCTATCCTACGAGCAGTACTTC.

The chain couples TRBV5-1 to TRBJ2-3; no reliable D call. There are 15 residues in the CDR3. Trimming stripped 0 bases from V and 3 bases from J, with 11 bases between. Germline V gene sequence: CDR1 SGHRS, CDR2 YFSETQ. CDR3 sequence reads: CASSLDRAETDTQYF. The CDR3 region has the DNA TGCGCCAGCAGCTTGGATCGGGCCGAGACAGATACGCAGTATTTT.

This chain uses TRBV3-1 (or the pseudogene TRBV3-2) with TRBJ2-4, with D hard to call. Trimming left V 1 base short and J 2 bases short, with 12 bases between. Per germline, CDR1 LGHDT and CDR2 YNNKEL (reference sequence). The CDR3 extends over 16 amino acids. For the CDR3, the DNA is TGTGCCAGCAGCCAAGGACTCTATTTCCCCAAAAACATTCAGTACTTC. Protein: CASSQGLYFPKNIQYF.

V is TRBV4-3 and J is TRBJ1-4; unclear D gene. Trimming took 2 bases from V and 8 from J, leaving 18 bases between them. CDR3 size: 16 residues. CDR1 LGHNA and CDR2 YSLEER come from the germline V gene. For the CDR3, the DNA is TGCGCCAGCAGCCAAAGTCATGGCATCCAAGGAGAAAAACTGTTTTTT. Its translation is CASSQSHGIQGEKLFF.

This chain joins TRBV7-9 and TRBJ2-2; D possibly uses TRBD1 or TRBD2 (5 bases each). CDR1 and CDR2 from the germline V gene are SEHNR and FQNEAQ (reference sequence). This CDR3 has 14 residues. V was pared by 6 bases and J by 3 bases, with 11 bases between. The CDR3 DNA follows: TGTGCCAGCAGTCCAGGGCGGGACACCGGGGAGCTGTTTTTT. Amino acids: CASSPGRDTGELFF.

The chain carries TRBV7-2 and TRBJ2-6; TRBD1 matches at 8 bases. The CDR3 length is 15 residues. The germline CDR1 and CDR2 sequences are SGHTA and FQGNSA. The V segment lost 5 bases and the J segment 2 bases; nucleotides outside the gene matches: 2. The CDR3 DNA follows: TGTGCCAGCAGCCCGGACAGGGCTGGGGCCAACGTCCTGACTTTC. This sequence encodes CASSPDRAGANVLTF.

J is TRBJ1-5 and V is TRBV18, with 9 bases matching TRBD1. Trimming removed 6 bases from V and 8 bases from J; junction bases left unmatched: 11. CDR3 size: 15 residues. Germline CDR1 and CDR2: KGHSH and LQKENI. Written as DNA, the CDR3 is TGTGCCAGCTCTCGCACAGGGGGCAGGGGGGAGCCCCAGCATTTT. Encoded protein: CASSRTGGRGEPQHF.

V and J are TRBV12-3 or TRBV12-4 and TRBJ2-7, with D uncertain. This CDR3 is 13 amino acids long. V shed 7 bases and J shed 4 bases, with 14 bases lying between them. CDR3 DNA sequence: TGTGCCAGCAACTTAGGTTGGGGTTACGAGCAGTACTTC. Amino acids: CASNLGWGYEQYF.

This chain joins TRBV4-3 and TRBJ2-7; 7 nucleotides align to TRBD2. The CDR3 is 16 residues long. With 0 bases clipped from V and 3 bases from J, the junction kept 8 bases outside the gene matches. Germline CDR1 and CDR2: LGHNA and YSLEER. CDR3 DNA: TGCGCCAGCAGCCAAGATGTGCCGCGGGGGAGCTACGAGCAGTACTTC. Its translation is CASSQDVPRGSYEQYF.